This TCR beta chain derives from a study of shared clonotypes between healthy human individuals. For sorted subsets, 150 to 250 ng DNA per replicate equaled about 30,000 T cell genomes. Method: immunoSEQ multiplex PCR; TCRdb's copy keeps in-frame clones and lacks some. The table includes approximately 82,000 clones, about 63% detected once. This CDR3 contains 15 residues. The germline CDR1 and CDR2 sequences are SEHNR and FQNEAQ (reference sequence). V gave up 4 bases and J gave up 9 bases, with 19 bases separating them. This receptor was identified in a man younger than 40 in good health. Specimen: memory CD8+ T cells sorted from blood. Subset given: CD45RO+ cells pooled with CCR7-negative TemRA cells. V gene TRBV7-9 combines with J gene TRBJ2-1, with D perhaps matching TRBD1 (6 bases). The CDR3 spells CASSSNRQDLGEQFF. The CDR3 DNA follows: TGTGCCAGCAGCTCTAATAGACAGGATTTGGGTGAGCAGTTCTTC.